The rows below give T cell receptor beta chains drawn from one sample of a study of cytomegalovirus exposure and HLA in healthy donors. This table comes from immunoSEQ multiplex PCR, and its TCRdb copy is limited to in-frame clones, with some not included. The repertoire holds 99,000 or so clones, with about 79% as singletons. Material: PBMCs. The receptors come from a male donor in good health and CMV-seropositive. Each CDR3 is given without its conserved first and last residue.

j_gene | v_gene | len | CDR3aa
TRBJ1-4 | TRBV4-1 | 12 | ASSLRTGYEKLF
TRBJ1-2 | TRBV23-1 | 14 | ASRRGPSSLNYGYT
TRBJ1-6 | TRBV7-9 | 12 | ASSLEVRNSPLH
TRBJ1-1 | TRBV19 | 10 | ASGQMNTEAF
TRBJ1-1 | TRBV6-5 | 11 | ASRGLSNTEAF
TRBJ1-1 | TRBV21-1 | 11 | ASSKLGNTEAF
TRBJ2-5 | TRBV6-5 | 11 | ASSPPGEQTQY
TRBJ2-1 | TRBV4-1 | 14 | ASSHLQGARYNEQF
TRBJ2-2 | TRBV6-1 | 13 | ASNQGGYPTGELF
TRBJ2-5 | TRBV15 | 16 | ATSREPAGGPLGETQY
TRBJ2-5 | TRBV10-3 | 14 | AISESIAGGQETQY
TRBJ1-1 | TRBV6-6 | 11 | ASSTGTGAEAF
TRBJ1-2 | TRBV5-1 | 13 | ASSLTEYRGGGYT
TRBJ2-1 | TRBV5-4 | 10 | ASSLGSGEQF
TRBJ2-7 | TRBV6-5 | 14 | ASSSLQGRLTYEQY
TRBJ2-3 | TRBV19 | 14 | ASSMLREMSTDTQY
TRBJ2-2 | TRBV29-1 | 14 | SVEGGRTLGTGELF
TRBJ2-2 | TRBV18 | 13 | ASSPGLANTGELF
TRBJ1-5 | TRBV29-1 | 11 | SAVDSSNQPQH
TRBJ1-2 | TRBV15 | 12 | ATSREGGAYGYT
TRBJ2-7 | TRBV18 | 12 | ASSPPNQDYEQY